This is a list of T cell receptor beta chains from one sample in a study of cytomegalovirus exposure and HLA in healthy donors. TCRdb's copy holds only in-frame clones and misses some; the assay was immunoSEQ multiplex PCR. The profile shows about 140,000 clones, 60% to 80% of them singletons. Sequenced sample: PBMCs. The source is a young man in good health and CMV-seropositive. Both conserved end residues are part of each CDR3. The D gene is left open where the match is weak. Size is stated for part of the rows, as once, few or many counts, or as a class when the clone is expanded.

CDR3aa	CDR3nt	v_gene	j_gene	d_gene	abundance
CASSGIAVTSSTDEQFF	TGTGCCAGCAGTGGAATAGCGGTCACTAGCTCCACCGATGAGCAGTTCTTC	TRBV6-1	TRBJ2-1	.	.
CASSPDPANTEAFF	TGTGCCAGCAGCCCAGATCCCGCGAACACTGAAGCTTTCTTT	TRBV7-9	TRBJ1-1	.	.
CASSQLGTGSYEQYF	TGTGCCAGCAGTCAACTCGGGACAGGGTCCTACGAGCAGTACTTC	TRBV28	TRBJ2-7	TRBD1	.
CASSEEGQGLSEQYF	TGTGCCAGCAGTGAAGAAGGGCAGGGGTTAAGTGAGCAGTACTTC	TRBV2	TRBJ2-7	.	.
CASSPRAGGRSGKLFF	TGTGCCAGCTCACCCCGGGCGGGGGGACGAAGCGGAAAACTGTTTTTT	TRBV18	TRBJ1-4	.	once
CASSLPPGQGTEAFF	TGTGCCAGCAGCCTCCCCCCGGGACAGGGGACTGAAGCTTTCTTT	TRBV7-3	TRBJ1-1	TRBD1	.
CASSRGLAGYTDTQYF	TGTGCCAGCAGCCGGGGACTAGCGGGGTACACAGATACGCAGTATTTT	TRBV5-8	TRBJ2-3	TRBD2	.
CASSLGLAGGSTDTQYF	TGTGCCAGCAGTTTGGGGCTAGCGGGAGGGAGCACAGATACGCAGTATTTT	TRBV27	TRBJ2-3	TRBD2	.
CASRNRDLNYGYTF	TGTGCCAGCAGGAACAGAGACCTTAACTATGGCTACACCTTC	TRBV2	TRBJ1-2	.	.
CASSGGLRENTEAFF	TGTGCCAGCAGCGGCGGACTGAGGGAGAACACTGAAGCTTTCTTT	TRBV9	TRBJ1-1	.	.
CASRDSLGSYEQYF	TGTGCCAGCAGGGACAGCCTTGGGTCCTACGAGCAGTACTTC	TRBV6-1	TRBJ2-7	.	.
CSVVVGDRLDYEQYF	TGCAGCGTTGTAGTTGGGGACAGGTTAGACTACGAGCAGTACTTC	TRBV29-1	TRBJ2-7	TRBD1	.
CASSTKQGENAGANVLTF	TGTGCCAGCAGCACCAAACAGGGGGAAAACGCAGGGGCCAACGTCCTGACTTTC	TRBV7-3	TRBJ2-6	TRBD1	.
CATSRDWDNSGNTIYF	TGTGCCACCAGCAGAGATTGGGACAACTCTGGAAACACCATATATTTT	TRBV15	TRBJ1-3	.	.
CATSNGGGSHNEQFF	TGTGCCACCAGCAACGGGGGGGGTTCCCACAATGAGCAGTTCTTC	TRBV15	TRBJ2-1	TRBD2	.
CASSLNPRDTEAFF	TGCGCCAGCAGCTTGAACCCCAGGGACACTGAAGCTTTCTTT	TRBV5-1	TRBJ1-1	.	.
CASRHLAGEGTPASNEQFF	TGTGCCAGCAGGCACCTAGCGGGAGAGGGTACCCCGGCGTCCAATGAGCAGTTCTTC	TRBV27	TRBJ2-1	TRBD2	.
CASSLDLGGWLNEQFF	TGTGCCAGCAGCTTAGATCTCGGGGGGTGGTTGAATGAGCAGTTCTTC	TRBV9	TRBJ2-1	TRBD2	.
CATSRQENTGELFF	TGTGCCACCAGCCGACAGGAGAACACCGGGGAGCTGTTTTTT	TRBV15	TRBJ2-2	.	.
CASSYSPGRTTYEQYF	TGCGCCAGCAGCTATAGCCCCGGACGGACAACCTACGAGCAGTACTTC	TRBV5-1	TRBJ2-7	.	few
CASRGRSGANVLTF	TGTGCCAGCAGGGGGCGATCTGGGGCCAACGTCCTGACTTTC	TRBV28	TRBJ2-6	.	few
CASDMDGTGELFF	TGTGCCAGCGACATGGATGGAACCGGGGAGCTGTTTTTT	TRBV5-6	TRBJ2-2	.	.
CASRTGREETQYF	TGTGCCAGCAGGACGGGAAGGGAAGAGACCCAGTACTTC	TRBV28	TRBJ2-5	.	.
CASSLGAGDGETQYF	TGTGCCAGCAGCTTGGGGGCAGGGGACGGAGAGACCCAGTACTTC	TRBV5-8	TRBJ2-5	.	.
CASRVGVGNYGYTF	TGTGCCAGCAGGGTCGGGGTCGGGAACTATGGCTACACCTTC	TRBV2	TRBJ1-2	.	.